Presented here are 19 T cell receptor beta chains from one specimen sequenced in a study of human T cells and chemical hapten exposure. Time point of the sample: patch test 1, 2 weeks after DPC sensitization. Described treatment: therapeutic diphenylcyclopropenone sensitization with weekly scalp DPC. One entry per CDR3 protein, called by TCRdb with MiXCR from the RACE reads. The table records about 120,000 distinct CDR3 sequences, over 10% of them present only once. Here the sequenced sample was whole blood, taken in connection with sensitization to the hapten diphenylcyclopropenone (DPC). The receptor source for this set is a woman aged 45-60 years with alopecia areata. Some clones in this sample may be carry-over from other donors' samples.

The table lists this clonotype with a few counts. The chain combines TRBV6-5 with TRBJ2-7; 8 bases match TRBD1. With 5 bases clipped from V and 5 bases from J, the junction kept 5 bases outside the gene matches. This CDR3 is 13 amino acids long. From germline, CDR1 is MNHEY and CDR2 SVGAGI. CDR3 loop: CASSARGRNEQYF. The CDR3 nucleotides read TGTGCCAGCAGTGCCAGGGGGCGCAACGAGCAGTACTTC.

This chain uses TRBV15 with TRBJ2-1; possible D gene TRBD1, 6 bases. Germline V lookup: CDR1 LNHNV, CDR2 YYDKDF (reference sequence). The CDR3 sequence is 16 residues long. V was clipped by 3 bases and J by 6 bases, with 18 bases between them. The CDR3: CATSSASGTPSNEQFF. The CDR3 DNA reads TGTGCCACCAGCAGCGCTTCCGGGACACCATCCAATGAGCAGTTCTTC.

This clonotype showed up just a few times. The chain links TRBV5-6 to TRBJ2-5; TRBD2 is a possible D gene (5 bases). Germline V gene lookup returns CDR1 SGHDT and CDR2 YYEEEE. Deletions cut 3 bases from V and 2 bases from J, with 20 bases between. There are 17 residues in the CDR3. The CDR3 protein is CASSSWIGLATQETQYF. CDR3 DNA: TGTGCCAGCAGCTCCTGGATAGGGCTAGCTACTCAAGAGACCCAGTACTTC.

The rearrangement uses TRBV5-1 and TRBJ2-1, with 8 bases lining up with TRBD1. CDR1 and CDR2 (germline): SGHRS, YFSETQ. The CDR3 has 17 residues. Trimming removed 4 bases from V and 5 bases from J; junction bases left unmatched: 14. The CDR3 nucleotides are TGCGCCAGCAGCCTCCCCAGACAGGGGAAGGGACACAATGAGCAGTTCTTC. Amino acids: CASSLPRQGKGHNEQFF.

Ten or more counts support this clonotype. The chain combines TRBV11-3 with TRBJ1-1, with 8 bases identical to TRBD1. Germline V gene lookup returns CDR1 SGHNT and CDR2 YENEEA. CDR3 length: 14 amino acids. Losses at the gene ends were 4 bases for V and 5 bases for J; bases not matched to a gene: 6. In nucleotides, the CDR3 is TGTGCCAGCAGCTCATCCACAGGGGGGACTGAAGCTTTCTTT. Translated, it gives CASSSSTGGTEAFF. The full variable domain, its missing parts supplied by reference TRBV11-3 and TRBJ1-1, is EAGVVQSPRYKIIEKKQPVAFWCNPISGHNTLYWYLQNLGQGPELLIRYENEEAVDDSQLPKDRFSAERLKGVDSTLKIQPAELGDSAVYLCASSSSTGGTEAFFGQGTRLTVV.

The table lists this clonotype with a few counts. The CDR3, as DNA: TGTGCCAGCAGTTTAAGTTCCGGGACATCCGGTACTGAAGCTTTCTTT. It is translated as CASSLSSGTSGTEAFF. The rearrangement links TRBV28 to TRBJ1-1, with D maybe TRBD1 (6 bases). The V gene lost 2 bases and the J gene lost 5 bases, with 18 bases spanning the gap. Germline CDR1 is MDHEN and CDR2 is SYDVKM. The length of the CDR3 is 16 residues.

This clonotype has a count of ten or more. This chain links TRBV6-2 or TRBV6-3 with TRBJ2-1, with TRBD2 as a possible D gene (6 bases). V was trimmed by 7 bases and J by 0 bases, leaving 16 bases between them. Germline CDR1 and CDR2: MNHEY and SVGEGT. CDR3 length equals 16 residues. The CDR3 DNA reads as TGTGCCAGCAATGTGAGGGCGGGAAGCTCCTACAATGAGCAGTTCTTC. Translation gives CASNVRAGSSYNEQFF.

The chain uses TRBV11-2 and TRBJ2-2, with D possibly matching TRBD1 (7 bases). The CDR3 length is 15 residues. V was cut by 2 bases and J by 10 bases, with 17 bases left in between. Germline-derived CDR1 and CDR2 are SGHAT and FQNNGV. The chain's CDR3 is CASSLQQGRKQELFF. In DNA, the CDR3 is TGTGCCAGCAGCTTACAACAGGGGAGGAAACAGGAGCTGTTTTTT.

This clonotype was detected ten times or more. The chain uses TRBV11-2 and TRBJ2-1; D may be TRBD2 (6 bases). The germline V gene encodes CDR1 SGHAT and CDR2 FQNNGV. The V end was cut by 5 bases, the J end by 0 bases, with 17 bases between. This CDR3 has 17 amino acids. This chain's CDR3 is CASSRRPSASSYNEQFF. The CDR3, as DNA: TGTGCCAGCAGCCGGCGTCCTAGCGCGAGCTCCTACAATGAGCAGTTCTTC.

At least ten counts were recorded for this clonotype. The genes are TRBV7-2 and TRBJ1-2; 9 bases are shared with TRBD1. The germline V gene encodes CDR1 SGHTA and CDR2 FQGNSA. The trim removed 4 bases at V and 8 bases at J, leaving 17 bases unmatched. CDR3 length: 17 amino acids. The CDR3 loop reads CASSSVPGQGPHRGYTF. For the CDR3, the DNA is TGTGCCAGCAGCTCGGTCCCGGGACAGGGCCCTCACCGGGGCTACACCTTC.

The chain has TRBV15 and TRBJ1-4; a weak D match, TRBD1 (6 bases). The V gene's germline CDR1 is LNHNV and CDR2 YYDKDF (reference sequence). CDR3 length: 13 residues. V dropped 5 bases and J dropped 8 bases, with 12 bases sitting between them. The CDR3, as DNA: TGTGCCACCAGCGAGGACAGAAACGAAAAACTGTTTTTT. Protein product: CATSEDRNEKLFF.

This clonotype was seen at least ten times. V gene TRBV18 combines with J gene TRBJ1-4; D perhaps matches TRBD1 (5 bases). This CDR3 region has 15 residues. V shed 2 bases and J shed 3 bases, with 10 bases lying between them. The germline gives CDR1 KGHSH, CDR2 LQKENI. CDR3 protein: CASSPGGAANEKLFF. The CDR3 nucleotides read TGTGCCAGCTCACCAGGGGGTGCGGCTAATGAAAAACTGTTTTTT. The entire variable domain, with the rest obtained from reference TRBV18 and TRBJ1-4, is as follows: NAGVMQNPRHLVRRRGQEARLRCSPMKGHSHVYWYRQLPEEGLKFMVYLQKENIIDESGMPKERFSAEFPKEGPSILRIQQVVRGDSAAYFCASSPGGAANEKLFFGSGTQLSVL.

This clonotype was seen a few times. The rearrangement uses TRBV7-6 and TRBJ1-4, with 7 bases that match TRBD1. V dropped 2 bases and J dropped 11; count of bases not matched to a gene: 11. Looked up from germline, CDR1 is SGHVS and CDR2 is FNYEAQ. The CDR3 consists of 15 residues. CDR3 DNA sequence: TGTGCCAGCAGCTTACGACAGGGTGACGGAGCGAAACTGTTTTTT. Translation gives CASSLRQGDGAKLFF.

CDR3 sequence (DNA): TGTGCCAGCTCACCACGCGACACAAACAATGAGCAGTTCTTC. Translated, it gives CASSPRDTNNEQFF. The chain carries TRBV18 and TRBJ2-1; D is unresolved. CDR1 is KGHSH and CDR2 is LQKENI in the germline V gene. Trimming shortened V by 1 base and J by 5 bases, and 9 bases separated the two germline ends. CDR3 length: 14 amino acids.

The V call is TRBV7-2, the J call TRBJ1-6, with 7 bases lining up with TRBD1. The CDR3 is 14 residues long. The junction had 6 bases not matched to a gene; V was cut back by 3 bases and J by 10 bases. Germline lookup yields CDR1 SGHTA and CDR2 FQGNSA. The DNA for the CDR3 is TGTGCCAGCAGCTTCTTGCAGGGGGAGTCACCCCTCCACTTT. Its protein is CASSFLQGESPLHF.

This clonotype has a handful of counts. The V and J genes are TRBV28 and TRBJ2-7, with D possibly being TRBD1 (6 bases). In germline, CDR1 is MDHEN, CDR2 SYDVKM. V was pared by 6 bases and J by 3 bases, with 12 bases between. This CDR3 comprises 13 residues. CDR3 loop: CASRSGTHYEQYF. The CDR3 nucleotides read TGTGCCAGCAGATCCGGGACACACTACGAGCAGTACTTC.

This sequence joins TRBV5-4 and TRBJ1-6; TRBD1 matches at 7 bases. Germline V gene sequence: CDR1 SGHNT, CDR2 YYREEE (reference sequence). After removal of 4 bases from V and 7 bases from J, the junction contained 5 bases not matched to a gene. The CDR3 covers 14 residues. The CDR3 is CASSLDRANSPLHF. The CDR3 nucleotides read TGTGCCAGCAGCCTAGACAGGGCAAATTCACCCCTCCACTTT. Drawing the rest from reference TRBV5-4 and TRBJ1-6, the complete variable domain is ETGVTQSPTHLIKTRGQQVTLRCSSQSGHNTVSWYQQALGQGPQFIFQYYREEENGRGNFPPRFSGLQFPNYSSELNVNALELDDSALYLCASSLDRANSPLHFGNGTRLTVT.

The chain has TRBV18 and TRBJ2-7; no reliable D call. CDR3 length: 14 residues. From germline, CDR1 is KGHSH and CDR2 LQKENI. Trimming took off 3 bases at V and 2 bases at J, with 11 bases between the two ends. The DNA for the CDR3 is TGTGCCAGCTCACCGGCGGCCGATACCTACGAGCAGTACTTC. Translation gives CASSPAADTYEQYF.

In its sample, this clonotype was seen many times. This rearrangement joins TRBV3-1 to TRBJ2-1; 10 bases match TRBD2. CDR1 and CDR2 (germline): LGHDT, YNNKEL (reference sequence). Germline trimming cut 4 bases from V and 7 bases from J; bases unmatched to any gene: 7. This CDR3 is 15 amino acids long. The CDR3 DNA sequence: TGTGCCAGCAGCCCTCTAGCGGGAGTGTTGAATGAGCAGTTCTTC. It translates to CASSPLAGVLNEQFF.